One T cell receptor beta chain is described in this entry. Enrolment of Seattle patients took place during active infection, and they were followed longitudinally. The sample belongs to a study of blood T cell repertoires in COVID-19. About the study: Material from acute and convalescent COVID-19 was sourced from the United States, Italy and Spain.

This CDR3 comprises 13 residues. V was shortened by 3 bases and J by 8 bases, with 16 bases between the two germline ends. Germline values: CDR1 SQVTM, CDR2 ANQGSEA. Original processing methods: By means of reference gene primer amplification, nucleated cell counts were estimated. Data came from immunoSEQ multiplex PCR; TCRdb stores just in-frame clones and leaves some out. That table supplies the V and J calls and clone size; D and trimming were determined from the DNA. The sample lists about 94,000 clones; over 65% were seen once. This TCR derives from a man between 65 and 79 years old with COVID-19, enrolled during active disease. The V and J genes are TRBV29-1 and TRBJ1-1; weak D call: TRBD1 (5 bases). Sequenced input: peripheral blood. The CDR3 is CSVDKNQGTEAFF. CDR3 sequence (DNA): TGCAGCGTTGACAAAAACCAGGGCACCGAAGCTTTCTTT.